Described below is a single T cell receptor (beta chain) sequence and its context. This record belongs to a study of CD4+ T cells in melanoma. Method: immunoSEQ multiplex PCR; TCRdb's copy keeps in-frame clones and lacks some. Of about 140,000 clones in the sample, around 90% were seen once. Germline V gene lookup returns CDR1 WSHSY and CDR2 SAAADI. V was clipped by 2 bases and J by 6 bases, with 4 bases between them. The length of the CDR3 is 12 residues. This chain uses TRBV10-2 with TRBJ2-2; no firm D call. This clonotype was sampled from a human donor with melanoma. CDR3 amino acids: CASSEGSGELFF. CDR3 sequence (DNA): TGCGCCAGCAGTGAGGGTTCCGGGGAGCTGTTTTTT.